The TCR beta chain under discussion was sequenced for a study of T cells in Graves' hyperthyroidism and ophthalmopathy. Whole-study results and caveats: The authors' 13 V-J model separated ophthalmopathy from stable hyperthyroidism. Clonotypes that were expanded in thyroid above 0.001 mostly appeared in blood too.

Hyperthyroidism patients were newly diagnosed, had disease duration under 2 months, and were aged 18 to 65 years. TCR beta CDR3 regions were amplified from RNA transcripts. Using the HTBI primer set, a first-round RT-PCR was run on the TCR CDR3. TCRdb itself ran the multiplex PCR reads through MiXCR, one entry per CDR3 protein. The data hold hundreds of thousands of distinct CDR3 sequences, with 11% to 15% observed a single time. The germline gives CDR1 LNHDA, CDR2 SQIVND (reference sequence). This CDR3 is 13 amino acids long. Comments on this clonotype: Antigen specificity is unknown. One junction end does not reproduce the germline sequence, and a read error may be involved.

This TCR was recovered from a woman aged 25 to 45 with Graves' hyperthyroidism that later progressed to Graves' ophthalmopathy. The chain employs TRBV19 and TRBJ1-2; 7 bases agree with TRBD1. The sample comprised blood. CDR3 amino acids: CASRRQGPYGYAF. Written as DNA, the CDR3 is TGTGCCAGTAGACGACAGGGACCCTATGGCTACGCCTTC.